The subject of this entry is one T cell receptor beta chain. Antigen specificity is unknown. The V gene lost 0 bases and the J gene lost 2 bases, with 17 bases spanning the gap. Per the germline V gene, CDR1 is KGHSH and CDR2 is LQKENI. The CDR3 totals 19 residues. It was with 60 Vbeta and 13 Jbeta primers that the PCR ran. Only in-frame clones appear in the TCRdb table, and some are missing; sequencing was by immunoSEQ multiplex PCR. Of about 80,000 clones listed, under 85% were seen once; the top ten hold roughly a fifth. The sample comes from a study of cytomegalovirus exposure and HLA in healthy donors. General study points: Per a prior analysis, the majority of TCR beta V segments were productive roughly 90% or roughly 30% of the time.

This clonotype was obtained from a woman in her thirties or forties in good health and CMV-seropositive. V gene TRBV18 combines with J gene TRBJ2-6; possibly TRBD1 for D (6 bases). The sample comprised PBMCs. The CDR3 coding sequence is TGTGCCAGCTCACCACCGGTGGCAGGGGCCCGTCCTGGGGCCAACGTCCTGACTTTC. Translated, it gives CASSPPVAGARPGANVLTF. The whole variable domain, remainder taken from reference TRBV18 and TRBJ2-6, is NAGVMQNPRHLVRRRGQEARLRCSPMKGHSHVYWYRQLPEEGLKFMVYLQKENIIDESGMPKERFSAEFPKEGPSILRIQQVVRGDSAAYFCASSPPVAGARPGANVLTFGAGSRLTVL.